The rows below give T cell receptor beta chains drawn from one sample of a study of T-cell memory formation after mild COVID-19. TCRdb called the 5' RACE reads again in MiXCR, with one record for every CDR3 protein. The sample holds roughly 280,000 distinct CDR3 sequences; roughly 17% are singletons and the top ten take 22%. The sequenced sample consisted of PBMCs or a T cell subset sorted from them (not recorded which). Receptors were obtained from a man between 18 and 29 years old who had mild COVID-19 (a few samples of this study predate the infection). Cell type and time point are not known. CDR3s include the opening cysteine and the closing phenylalanine or tryptophan. The order of the fields is J gene, D gene, clone size, V gene, CDR3 DNA, CDR3 protein. A D gene is named only where the DNA matches it firmly. For some rows the clone size is stated as once, few or many, or as a class when expanded; others skip it.

J: TRBJ2-1; D: TRBD2; size: medium-sized; V: TRBV6-4; DNA: TGTGCCAGCAGTGGGACTAGCGGAACCTACAATGAGCAGTTCTTC; CDR3: CASSGTSGTYNEQFF
J: TRBJ2-7; D: NA; size: NA; V: TRBV12-3/TRBV12-4; DNA: TGTGCCAGCAGCCCCTTTCCCCAGGAGGGCGAGCAGTACTTC; CDR3: CASSPFPQEGEQYF
J: TRBJ1-5; D: NA; size: few; V: TRBV5-6; DNA: TGTGCCAGCAGCTGGATGCGGGAGGGGAATCAGCCCCAGCATTTT; CDR3: CASSWMREGNQPQHF
J: TRBJ1-1; D: NA; size: many; V: TRBV7-2; DNA: TGTGCCAGCAGCTTAGAACGGAACACTGAAGCTTTCTTT; CDR3: CASSLERNTEAFF
J: TRBJ2-7; D: NA; size: few; V: TRBV6-2/TRBV6-3; DNA: TGTGCCAGCAGTTACTCTCGGGGAATGCAGTACTTC; CDR3: CASSYSRGMQYF
J: TRBJ2-1; D: TRBD2; size: few; V: TRBV12-3/TRBV12-4; DNA: TGTGCCAGCAACGGGGGACTAGCGGGGCATGAGCAGTTCTTC; CDR3: CASNGGLAGHEQFF
J: TRBJ2-5; D: NA; size: few; V: TRBV6-2/TRBV6-3; DNA: TGTGCCAGCAGCTCCCCCGGGCGGCCACTGCAAGAGACCCAGTACTTC; CDR3: CASSSPGRPLQETQYF
J: TRBJ2-7; D: NA; size: NA; V: TRBV20-1; DNA: TGCAGTGCTAGTGGTTCCTACGAGCAGTACTTC; CDR3: CSASGSYEQYF
J: TRBJ2-3; D: NA; size: few; V: TRBV20-1; DNA: TGCAGTGCTAGTAAGTCAGGCAGGGGTGCAGATACGCAGTATTTT; CDR3: CSASKSGRGADTQYF
J: TRBJ2-7; D: TRBD1; size: many; V: TRBV5-8; DNA: TGTGCCAGCAGGCAGGGGGACCTAAATCGTTTAGCCTACGAGCAGTACTTC; CDR3: CASRQGDLNRLAYEQYF
J: TRBJ1-2; D: TRBD1; size: NA; V: TRBV20-1; DNA: TGCAGTGCTAAGCTGACAGGGAGCTTTTATGGCTACACCTTC; CDR3: CSAKLTGSFYGYTF
J: TRBJ1-2; D: TRBD1; size: NA; V: TRBV6-5; DNA: TGTGCCAGCAGTTACTCCGGCAGGGGGGGAACTAACTATGGCTACACCTTC; CDR3: CASSYSGRGGTNYGYTF
J: TRBJ2-2; D: TRBD2; size: few; V: TRBV5-5; DNA: TGTGCCAGCAGCTTCAGCGGGGGGGCCGACACCGGGGAGCTGTTTTTT; CDR3: CASSFSGGADTGELFF
J: TRBJ2-5; D: NA; size: few; V: TRBV5-8; DNA: TGTGCCAGCAGCTTTTCAGGGATAGGCGGGACCCAGTACTTC; CDR3: CASSFSGIGGTQYF
J: TRBJ2-3; D: NA; size: few; V: TRBV18; DNA: TGTGCCAGCTCACCACTAGACCTCACAGATACGCAGTATTTT; CDR3: CASSPLDLTDTQYF
J: TRBJ2-5; D: NA; size: NA; V: TRBV6-5; DNA: TGTGCCAGCTTAGGGGGGGCCAGAGAGACCCAGTACTTC; CDR3: CASLGGARETQYF
J: TRBJ1-3; D: NA; size: NA; V: TRBV14; DNA: TGTGCCAGCAGCCTCATGGGGGCTGGAAACACCATATATTTT; CDR3: CASSLMGAGNTIYF
J: TRBJ2-3; D: NA; size: NA; V: TRBV9; DNA: TGTGCCAGCAGCGTGAGCTGGGGGAGCACAGATACGCAGTATTTT; CDR3: CASSVSWGSTDTQYF
J: TRBJ2-3; D: TRBD1; size: NA; V: TRBV12-3/TRBV12-4; DNA: TGTGCCAGCAGTCCAACGACAGGGTTCACGCAGTATTTT; CDR3: CASSPTTGFTQYF
J: TRBJ2-5; D: TRBD2; size: NA; V: TRBV7-2; DNA: TGTGCCAGCAGCCTTAGCGGGGGGCTGGAGACCCAGTACTTC; CDR3: CASSLSGGLETQYF
J: TRBJ1-6; D: TRBD1; size: few; V: TRBV7-2; DNA: TGTGCCAGCACCTGGGACAGCCGCAATTCACCCCTCCACTTT; CDR3: CASTWDSRNSPLHF
J: TRBJ1-4; D: NA; size: NA; V: TRBV4-1; DNA: TGCGCCAGCAGCCAAGCCACAACTAATGAAAAACTGTTTTTT; CDR3: CASSQATTNEKLFF
J: TRBJ2-7; D: NA; size: NA; V: TRBV3-1; DNA: TGTGCCAGCAGCCACCAAGGAGAGCAGTACTTC; CDR3: CASSHQGEQYF
J: TRBJ2-1; D: TRBD1; size: few; V: TRBV7-2; DNA: TGTGCCAGCAGCTTCCGACAGGGTGGCAATGAGCAGTTCTTC; CDR3: CASSFRQGGNEQFF
J: TRBJ1-6; D: TRBD1; size: NA; V: TRBV7-2; DNA: TGTGCCAGCAGCCCCCGGGACAGGCATAATTCACCCCTCCACTTT; CDR3: CASSPRDRHNSPLHF
J: TRBJ2-5; D: NA; size: NA; V: TRBV29-1; DNA: TGCAGCGTTGAAGATCTTGGGCAGGAAGAGACCCAGTACTTC; CDR3: CSVEDLGQEETQYF
J: TRBJ1-2; D: NA; size: NA; V: TRBV12-5; DNA: TGTGCTAGTGGAATTAACTATGGCTACACCTTC; CDR3: CASGINYGYTF
J: TRBJ1-5; D: NA; size: many; V: TRBV6-2/TRBV6-3; DNA: TGTGCCAGCAGGGTTGATGGGTCTAGCAATCAGCCCCAGCATTTT; CDR3: CASRVDGSSNQPQHF
J: TRBJ2-7; D: NA; size: NA; V: TRBV3-1; DNA: TGTGCCAGCAGCCAGTCTAGTGACGAGCAGTACTTC; CDR3: CASSQSSDEQYF
J: TRBJ2-7; D: TRBD2; size: NA; V: TRBV4-1; DNA: TGCGCCAGCAGGAGACTAGCGCCCAGCTCCTACGAGCAGTACTTC; CDR3: CASRRLAPSSYEQYF
J: TRBJ1-2; D: TRBD1; size: NA; V: TRBV3-1; DNA: TGTGCCAGCAGCCAGACAGGGTGGAACTATGGCTACACCTTC; CDR3: CASSQTGWNYGYTF
J: TRBJ1-5; D: NA; size: NA; V: TRBV2; DNA: TGTGCCAGCAGTGAGGCTGGGCCCCAGCATTTT; CDR3: CASSEAGPQHF
J: TRBJ1-2; D: NA; size: few; V: TRBV6-5; DNA: TGTGCCAGCAGTTACTCCTGGGACGCTAACTATGGCTACACCTTC; CDR3: CASSYSWDANYGYTF
J: TRBJ1-5; D: TRBD1; size: NA; V: TRBV12-3/TRBV12-4; DNA: TGTGCCAGCAGTCACCGGGACAGGGTTAATCAGCCCCAGCATTTT; CDR3: CASSHRDRVNQPQHF
J: TRBJ2-5; D: NA; size: NA; V: TRBV5-1; DNA: TGCGCCAGCAGACTGGCCGGGGAACTCGAGACCCAGTACTTC; CDR3: CASRLAGELETQYF
J: TRBJ1-2; D: TRBD1; size: NA; V: TRBV12-3/TRBV12-4; DNA: TGTGCCAGCAGTTGGGCTGGGACAGTTATTGGCTACACCTTC; CDR3: CASSWAGTVIGYTF
J: TRBJ2-7; D: NA; size: few; V: TRBV19; DNA: TGTGCCAGTGGCCCCGCCGAGCAGTACTTC; CDR3: CASGPAEQYF